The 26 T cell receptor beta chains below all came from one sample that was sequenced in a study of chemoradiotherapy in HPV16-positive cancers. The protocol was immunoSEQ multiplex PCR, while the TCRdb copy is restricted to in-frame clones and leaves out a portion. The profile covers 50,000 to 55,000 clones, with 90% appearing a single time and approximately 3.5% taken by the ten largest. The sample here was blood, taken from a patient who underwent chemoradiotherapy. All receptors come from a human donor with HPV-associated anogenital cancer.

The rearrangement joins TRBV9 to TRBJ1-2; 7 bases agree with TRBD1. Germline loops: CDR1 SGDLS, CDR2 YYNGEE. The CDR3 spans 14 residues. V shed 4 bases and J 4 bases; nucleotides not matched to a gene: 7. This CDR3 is CASSPKRDSYGYTF. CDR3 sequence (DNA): TGTGCCAGCAGCCCCAAGCGGGACAGCTATGGCTACACCTTC.

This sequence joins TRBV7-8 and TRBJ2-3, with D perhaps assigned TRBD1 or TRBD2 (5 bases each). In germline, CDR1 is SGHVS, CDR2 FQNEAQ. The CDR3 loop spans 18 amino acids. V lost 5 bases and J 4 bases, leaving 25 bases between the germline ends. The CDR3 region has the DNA TGTGCCAGCAGCCCAATCCGGCTTCCACCGGGACCGGCAGATACGCAGTATTTT. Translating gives CASSPIRLPPGPADTQYF.

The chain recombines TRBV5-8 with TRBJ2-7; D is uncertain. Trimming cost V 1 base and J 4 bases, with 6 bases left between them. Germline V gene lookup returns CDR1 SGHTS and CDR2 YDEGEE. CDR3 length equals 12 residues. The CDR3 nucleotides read TGTGCCAGCAGCTTGTTTGGGTACGAGCAGTACTTC. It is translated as CASSLFGYEQYF.

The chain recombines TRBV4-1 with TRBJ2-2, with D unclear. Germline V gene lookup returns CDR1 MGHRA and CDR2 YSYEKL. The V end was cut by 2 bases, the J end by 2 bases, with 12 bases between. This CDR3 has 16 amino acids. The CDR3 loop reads CASSQSPQPNTGELFF. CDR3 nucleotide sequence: TGCGCCAGCAGCCAAAGCCCGCAGCCAAACACCGGGGAGCTGTTTTTT.

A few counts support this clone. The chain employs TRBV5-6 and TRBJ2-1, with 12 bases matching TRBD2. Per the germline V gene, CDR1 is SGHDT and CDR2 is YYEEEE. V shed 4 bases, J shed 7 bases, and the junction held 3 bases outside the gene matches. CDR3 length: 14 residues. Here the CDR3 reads CASSIGLAGNEQFF. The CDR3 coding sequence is TGTGCCAGCAGCATTGGACTAGCGGGAAATGAGCAGTTCTTC.

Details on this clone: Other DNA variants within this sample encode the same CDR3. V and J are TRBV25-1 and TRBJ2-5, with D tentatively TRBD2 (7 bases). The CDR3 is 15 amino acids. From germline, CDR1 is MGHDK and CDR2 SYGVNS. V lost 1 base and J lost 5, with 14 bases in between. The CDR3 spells CASSESLGGRETQYF. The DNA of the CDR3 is TGTGCCAGCAGTGAATCTCTGGGGGGGCGGGAGACCCAGTACTTC.

The DNA of the CDR3 is TGTGCCAGCAGTTACTTGAGCACCGGGGAGCTGTTTTTT. This codes for CASSYLSTGELFF. The chain recombines TRBV6-6 with TRBJ2-2; unclear D gene. This CDR3 comprises 13 residues. The V end was cut by 1 base, the J end by 4 bases, with 4 bases between. Germline CDR1 and CDR2: MNHNY and SVGAGI (reference sequence).

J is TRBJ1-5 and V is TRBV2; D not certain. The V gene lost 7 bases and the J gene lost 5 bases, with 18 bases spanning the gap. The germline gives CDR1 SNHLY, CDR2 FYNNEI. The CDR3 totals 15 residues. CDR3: CASTSEKGLDQPQHF. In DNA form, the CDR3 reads TGTGCCAGCACCAGTGAGAAGGGATTGGATCAGCCCCAGCATTTT. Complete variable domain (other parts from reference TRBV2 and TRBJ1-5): EPEVTQTPSHQVTQMGQEVILRCVPISNHLYFYWYRQILGQKVEFLVSFYNNEISEKSEIFDDQFSVERPDGSNFTLKIRSTKLEDSAMYFCASTSEKGLDQPQHFGDGTRLSIL.

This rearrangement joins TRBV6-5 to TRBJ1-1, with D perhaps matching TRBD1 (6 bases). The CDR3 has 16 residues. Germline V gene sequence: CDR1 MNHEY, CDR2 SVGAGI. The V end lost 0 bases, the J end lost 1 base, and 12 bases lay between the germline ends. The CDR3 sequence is CASSYSAGARNTEAFF. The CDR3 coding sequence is TGTGCCAGCAGTTACTCGGCAGGGGCGCGGAACACTGAAGCTTTCTTT.

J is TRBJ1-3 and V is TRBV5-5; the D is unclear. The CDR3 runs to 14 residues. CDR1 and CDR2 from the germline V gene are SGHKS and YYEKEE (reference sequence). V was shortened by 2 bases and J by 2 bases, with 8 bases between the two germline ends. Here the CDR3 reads CASSFDNPGNTIYF. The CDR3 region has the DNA TGTGCCAGCAGCTTTGATAACCCTGGAAACACCATATATTTT.

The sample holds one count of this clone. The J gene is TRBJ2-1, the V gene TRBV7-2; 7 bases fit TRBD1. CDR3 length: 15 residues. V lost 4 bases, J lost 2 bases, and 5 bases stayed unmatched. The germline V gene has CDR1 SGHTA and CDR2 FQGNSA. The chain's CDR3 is CASSSRQGTYNEQFF. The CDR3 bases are TGTGCCAGCAGCTCCCGACAGGGAACCTACAATGAGCAGTTCTTC.

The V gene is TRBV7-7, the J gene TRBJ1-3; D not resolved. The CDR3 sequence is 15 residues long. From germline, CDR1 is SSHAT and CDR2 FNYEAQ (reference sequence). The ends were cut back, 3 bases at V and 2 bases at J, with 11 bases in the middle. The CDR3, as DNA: TGTGCCAGCAGCTTCAACCTGGAGGCTGGAAACACCATATATTTT. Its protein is CASSFNLEAGNTIYF.

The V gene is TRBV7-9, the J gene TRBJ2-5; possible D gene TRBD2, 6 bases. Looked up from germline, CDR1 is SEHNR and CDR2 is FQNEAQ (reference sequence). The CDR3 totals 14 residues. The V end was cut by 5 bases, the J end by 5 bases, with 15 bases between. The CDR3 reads CASSRGRAGETQYF. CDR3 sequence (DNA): TGTGCCAGCAGCCGGGGCCGGGCGGGGGAGACCCAGTACTTC.

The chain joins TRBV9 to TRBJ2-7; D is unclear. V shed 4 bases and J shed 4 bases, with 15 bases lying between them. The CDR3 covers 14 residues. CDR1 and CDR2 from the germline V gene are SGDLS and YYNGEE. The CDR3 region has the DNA TGTGCCAGCAGCCTCACCCCCGGCCAGTACGAGCAGTACTTC. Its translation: CASSLTPGQYEQYF.

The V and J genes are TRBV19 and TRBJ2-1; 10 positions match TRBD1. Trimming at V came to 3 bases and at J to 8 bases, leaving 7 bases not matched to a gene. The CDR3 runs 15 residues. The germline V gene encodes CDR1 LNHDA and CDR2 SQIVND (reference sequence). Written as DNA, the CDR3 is TGTGCCAGTAGTATGGGGACAGGGGCAGGGGATGAGCAGTTCTTC. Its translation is CASSMGTGAGDEQFF.

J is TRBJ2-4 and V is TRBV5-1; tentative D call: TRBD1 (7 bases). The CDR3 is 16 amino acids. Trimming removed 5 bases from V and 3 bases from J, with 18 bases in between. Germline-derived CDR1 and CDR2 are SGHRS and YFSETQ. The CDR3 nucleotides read TGCGCCAGCAGTTGGGGTACCCAGGGGGGCAAAAACATTCAGTACTTC. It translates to CASSWGTQGGKNIQYF. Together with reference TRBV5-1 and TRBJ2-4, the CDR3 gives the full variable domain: KAGVTQTPRYLIKTRGQQVTLSCSPISGHRSVSWYQQTPGQGLQFLFEYFSETQRNKGNFPGRFSGRQFSNSRSEMNVSTLELGDSALYLCASSWGTQGGKNIQYFGAGTRLSVL.

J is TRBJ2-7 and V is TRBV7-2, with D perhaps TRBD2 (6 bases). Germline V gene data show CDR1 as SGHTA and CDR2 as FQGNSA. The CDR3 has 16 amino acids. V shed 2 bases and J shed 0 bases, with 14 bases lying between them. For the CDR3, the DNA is TGTGCCAGCAGCTTATGGGCGGGGCAGAGCTCCTACGAGCAGTACTTC. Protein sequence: CASSLWAGQSSYEQYF. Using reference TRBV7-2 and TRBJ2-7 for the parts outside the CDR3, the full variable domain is GAGVSQSPSNKVTEKGKDVELRCDPISGHTALYWYRQSLGQGLEFLIYFQGNSAPDKSGLPSDRFSAERTGGSVSTLTIQRTQQEDSAVYLCASSLWAGQSSYEQYFGPGTRLTVT.

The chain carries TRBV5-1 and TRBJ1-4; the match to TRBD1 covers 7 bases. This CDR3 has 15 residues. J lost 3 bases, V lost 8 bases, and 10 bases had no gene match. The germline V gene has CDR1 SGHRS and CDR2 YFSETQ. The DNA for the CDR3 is TGCGCCAGTTCTCAGGGGGGGAAGTCTAATGAAAAACTGTTTTTT. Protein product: CASSQGGKSNEKLFF.

The CDR3 DNA is TGTGCCAGCAGCTTGGGCAGGGGGAATCAGCCCCAGCATTTT. Translating it yields CASSLGRGNQPQHF. V usage is TRBV5-6 and J usage is TRBJ1-5, with 7 bases that match TRBD1. CDR1 is SGHDT, CDR2 YYEEEE, per germline. The CDR3 totals 14 residues. The V and J ends lost 0 bases and 4 bases, in that order; junction bases with no gene match: 1.

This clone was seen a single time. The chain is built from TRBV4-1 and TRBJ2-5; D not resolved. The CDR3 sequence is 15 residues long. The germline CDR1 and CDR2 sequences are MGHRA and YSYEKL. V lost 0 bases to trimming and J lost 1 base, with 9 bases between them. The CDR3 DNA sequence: TGCGCCAGCAGCCAAGATCAGGCGGCCCAAGAGACCCAGTACTTC. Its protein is CASSQDQAAQETQYF.

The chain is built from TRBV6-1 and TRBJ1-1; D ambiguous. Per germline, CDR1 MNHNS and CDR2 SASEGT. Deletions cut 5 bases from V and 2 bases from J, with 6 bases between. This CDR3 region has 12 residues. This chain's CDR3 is CASSYINTEAFF. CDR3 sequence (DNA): TGTGCCAGCAGTTATATTAACACTGAAGCTTTCTTT.

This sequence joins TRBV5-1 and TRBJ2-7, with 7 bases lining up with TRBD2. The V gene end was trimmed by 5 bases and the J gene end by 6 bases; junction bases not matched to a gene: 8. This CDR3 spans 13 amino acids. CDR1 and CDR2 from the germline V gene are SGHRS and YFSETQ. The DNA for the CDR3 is TGCGCCAGCAGGGTCAGGGAGGGGCGCGAGCAGTACTTC. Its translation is CASRVREGREQYF.

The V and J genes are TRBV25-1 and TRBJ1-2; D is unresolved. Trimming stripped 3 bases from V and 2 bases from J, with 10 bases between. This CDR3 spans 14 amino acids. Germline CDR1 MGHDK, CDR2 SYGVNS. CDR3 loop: CASSETRKNYGYTF. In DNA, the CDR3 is TGTGCCAGCAGTGAGACGCGCAAGAACTATGGCTACACCTTC.

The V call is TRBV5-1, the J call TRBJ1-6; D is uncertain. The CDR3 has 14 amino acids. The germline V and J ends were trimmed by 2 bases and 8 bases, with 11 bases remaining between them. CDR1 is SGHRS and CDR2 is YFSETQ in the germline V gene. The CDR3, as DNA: TGCGCCAGCAGCTTCTCGCAGGAGGATTCACCCCTCCACTTT. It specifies CASSFSQEDSPLHF. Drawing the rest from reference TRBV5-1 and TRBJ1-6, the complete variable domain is KAGVTQTPRYLIKTRGQQVTLSCSPISGHRSVSWYQQTPGQGLQFLFEYFSETQRNKGNFPGRFSGRQFSNSRSEMNVSTLELGDSALYLCASSFSQEDSPLHFGNGTRLTVT.

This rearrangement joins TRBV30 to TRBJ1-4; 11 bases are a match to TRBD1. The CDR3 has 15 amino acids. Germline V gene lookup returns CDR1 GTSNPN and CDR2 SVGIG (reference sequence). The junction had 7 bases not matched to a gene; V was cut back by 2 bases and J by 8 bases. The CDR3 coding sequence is TGTGCCTGGAGTCCACCGGGACAGGGGGGGGAAAAACTGTTTTTT. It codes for CAWSPPGQGGEKLFF.

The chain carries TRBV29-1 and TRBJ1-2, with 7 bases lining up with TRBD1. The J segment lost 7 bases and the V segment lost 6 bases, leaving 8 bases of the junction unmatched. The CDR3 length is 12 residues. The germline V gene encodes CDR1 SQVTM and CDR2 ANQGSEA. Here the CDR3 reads CSVYYRGGGYTF. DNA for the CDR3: TGCAGCGTCTATTACAGGGGTGGTGGCTACACCTTC.